This paragraph covers one TCR beta chain sequence. What it recognizes is unknown. The data were taken from a study of monozygotic twins with inflammatory bowel disease. Findings of the study overall: TCRbeta diversity (inverse Simpson) was lower in IBD patients than in healthy co-twins. A single strong IBD-associated signal or clonotype was not supported by the findings.

A total RNA quantity of 3500 ng went into each TCR library. The cDNA of both the TCRalpha and TCRbeta chains was subjected to two nested PCRs of about 15 and 9 cycles. After re-calling the 5' RACE reads, TCRdb lists one entry per CDR3 protein, DNA absent. The specimen's table records about 380,000 distinct CDR3 sequences. This receptor was taken from a human donor with ulcerative colitis or Crohn's disease, or a healthy co-twin of an affected twin (not recorded which). Sequenced: blood.

CDR3: CATAGQENTGELFF. The rearrangement uses TRBV24-1 and TRBJ2-2; TCRdb outputs TRBD1, but without DNA this stays unchecked. CDR1 KGHDR and CDR2 SFDVKD come from the germline V gene. This CDR3 contains 14 residues.